This TCR beta chain was found in a study of cytomegalovirus exposure and HLA in healthy donors. Findings and limits, study-wide: The authors excluded some V segments, including TRBV6-2 and TRBV6-3, as indistinguishable.

To note about this clone: The antigen is unknown.

V was clipped by 5 bases and J by 0 bases, with 10 bases between them. Germline CDR1 and CDR2: SGHVS and FQNEAQ. The length of the CDR3 is 14 residues. Primers: 60 Vbeta forward and 13 Jbeta reverse. TCRdb's table, derived via immunoSEQ multiplex PCR, lists solely in-frame clones and lacks some. The sample has around 190,000 clones, around 82% seen once. V is TRBV7-8 and J is TRBJ1-1; D unclear. Source material: PBMCs. This sequence originates from a woman aged 30 to 39 in good health and CMV-seropositive. DNA for the CDR3: TGTGCCAGCAGCCTCGTGGGCATGAACACTGAAGCTTTCTTT. This sequence encodes CASSLVGMNTEAFF.